This T cell receptor beta chain was obtained from a study of T cell repertoires in cytomegalovirus infection. This CDR3 comprises 14 residues. V lost 5 bases and J lost 7, with 15 bases in between. The study's findings and limits: The response measured ex vivo was dominated by TCR beta clonotypes (HLA-C-restricted and CMV-specific).

About this clonotype itself: The antigen is not known.

From the reads, TCRdb called clonotypes with MiXCR, one entry per CDR3 protein. Of 57,000 or so distinct CDR3 sequences listed, around 34% are singletons. This sequence joins TRBV12-3 or TRBV12-4 and TRBJ2-1; D is ambiguous. Input material: PBMCs, sequenced either directly or after in vitro stimulation (not recorded which). The source is a human donor in good health (CMV status not recorded). Some clones in this sample may be carry-over from other donors' samples. The CDR3 DNA follows: TGTGCCAGCAGTCCGCCCAATTTGAGAAATGAGCAGTTCTTC. Its translation is CASSPPNLRNEQFF.